A single sample gave rise to the 7 T cell receptor beta chains below, sequenced in a study of beta chain features in type 1 diabetes. The study's findings and limits: Among all four CD4+ subsets, Type 1 diabetes patients had TCRB CDR3s that were moderately but significantly shorter.

For these TCRs, the target antigens are not known. Every bit of the isolated RNA underwent reverse transcription, so sequencing read expressed TCRB transcripts. Assay: immunoSEQ multiplex PCR; the TCRdb copy retains only in-frame clones and omits some. The table includes hundreds of thousands of clones, roughly 12% detected once. Sequences were obtained from naive CD4+ T cells from blood. The receptors stem from a young woman with type 1 diabetes.

The rearrangement uses TRBV15 and TRBJ1-2; 7 positions match TRBD1. Germline assignment: CDR1 LNHNV and CDR2 YYDKDF (reference sequence). Trimming at V came to 5 bases and at J to 0 bases, leaving 18 bases not matched to a gene. The CDR3 totals 19 residues. The CDR3 region is CATSPGQSISRGANYGYTF. CDR3 DNA: TGTGCCACCAGCCCGGGACAGTCAATTTCGCGGGGGGCTAACTATGGCTACACCTTC.

In this sample, this clone turned up a few times. The gene calls are TRBV23-1 and TRBJ2-1, with TRBD2 matching 7 bases. TRBV23-1 has ORF status, its function being uncertain. The CDR3 is 16 residues long. The V segment lost 4 bases and the J segment 5 bases; nucleotides outside the gene matches: 11. The CDR3 region has the DNA TGCGCCAGCAGTCCCTGCGGGCTAGCGGTAGACAATGAGCAGTTCTTC. It is translated as CASSPCGLAVDNEQFF.

The chain has TRBV5-4 and TRBJ1-1; D not resolved. This CDR3 contains 18 residues. Germline lookup yields CDR1 SGHNT and CDR2 YYREEE (reference sequence). The V end was cut by 4 bases, the J end by 2 bases, with 24 bases between. The DNA of the CDR3 is TGTGCCAGCAGCCCGGAATTCCGGGGAGGAGGACTAAACACTGAAGCTTTCTTT. Protein: CASSPEFRGGGLNTEAFF. The variable domain in full, with the rest retrieved from reference TRBV5-4 and TRBJ1-1, is ETGVTQSPTHLIKTRGQQVTLRCSSQSGHNTVSWYQQALGQGPQFIFQYYREEENGRGNFPPRFSGLQFPNYSSELNVNALELDDSALYLCASSPEFRGGGLNTEAFFGQGTRLTVV.

CDR3 protein: CASGDPGQKNEKLFF. The DNA for the CDR3 is TGCGCCAGCGGGGACCCGGGACAGAAAAATGAAAAACTGTTTTTT. This chain uses TRBV4-1 with TRBJ1-4; 7 bases fit TRBD1. Losses at the gene ends were 8 bases for V and 5 bases for J; bases not matched to a gene: 11. The CDR3 is made up of 15 amino acids. Germline-derived CDR1 and CDR2 are MGHRA and YSYEKL.

The gene calls are TRBV5-6 and TRBJ1-5, with D uncertain. This CDR3 comprises 14 residues. From germline, CDR1 is SGHDT and CDR2 YYEEEE. V was shortened by 1 base and J by 0 bases, with 5 bases between the two germline ends. The CDR3 DNA reads as TGTGCCAGCAGCTTGCCCTATAGCAATCAGCCCCAGCATTTT. It translates to CASSLPYSNQPQHF.

This clone occurred a few times. The genes are TRBV28 and TRBJ1-1; D is unresolved. CDR1 is MDHEN and CDR2 is SYDVKM in the germline V gene. V lost 8 bases, J lost 3 bases, and 16 bases lay in between. This CDR3 is built from 14 residues. The DNA of the CDR3 is TGTGCCAGCCAGCCAGGTTGGCGGGACACTGAAGCTTTCTTT. Its protein product is CASQPGWRDTEAFF.

V usage is TRBV11-2 and J usage is TRBJ2-7; D remains unclear. The CDR3 has 14 residues. Germline loops: CDR1 SGHAT, CDR2 FQNNGV. V was shortened by 1 base and J by 2 bases, with 9 bases between the two germline ends. CDR3 nucleotides: TGTGCCAGCAGCTTAGGTACGTCTACCTACGAGCAGTACTTC. It yields the protein CASSLGTSTYEQYF.